Shown below are 17 T cell receptor beta chains from a single sample sequenced in a study of CD8 T cells in ankylosing spondylitis. Findings and limits, study-wide: A TCR beta motif made of several highly homologous variants seemed typical of ankylosing spondylitis blood.

TCRdb reanalysed the 5' RACE reads using MiXCR and keeps one entry per CDR3 protein. The data show about 840,000 distinct CDR3 sequences, roughly 10% seen once. No antigen has been assigned to these receptors. Sequencing used blood, either unsorted or a sorted T cell fraction (not recorded which). These receptors came from a male donor with ankylosing spondylitis.

This clonotype was seen a handful of times. The chain joins TRBV29-1 to TRBJ2-7; no firm D call. This CDR3 region has 12 residues. Germline V gene data show CDR1 as SQVTM and CDR2 as ANQGSEA. The ends were cut back, 5 bases at V and 0 bases at J, with 8 bases in the middle. This chain's CDR3 is CSVSSSSYEQYF. CDR3 coding DNA: TGCAGCGTTTCGTCTAGCTCCTACGAGCAGTACTTC.

This clonotype was detected only a few times. The genes are TRBV5-5 and TRBJ2-1, with 7 bases lining up with TRBD1. The CDR3 length is 16 residues. Germline V CDR1 and CDR2: SGHKS, YYEKEE (reference sequence). V shed 3 bases and J 2 bases; nucleotides not matched to a gene: 8. In DNA form, the CDR3 reads TGTGCCAGCAGCTCCGATGACAGGGCCGCCTACAATGAGCAGTTCTTC. Encoded protein: CASSSDDRAAYNEQFF. Combining the CDR3 with reference TRBV5-5 and TRBJ2-1 gives the whole variable domain DAGVTQSPTHLIKTRGQQVTLRCSPISGHKSVSWYQQVLGQGPQFIFQYYEKEERGRGNFPDRFSARQFPNYSSELNVNALLLGDSALYLCASSSDDRAAYNEQFFGPGTRLTVL.

The chain carries TRBV28 and TRBJ2-2, with 9 positions matching TRBD1. The CDR3 consists of 15 residues. Germline CDR1 reads MDHEN; CDR2 reads SYDVKM. The ends lost 5 bases at V and 5 bases at J; junction bases unmatched: 6. The CDR3 loop is CASSQKGQGTGELFF. CDR3 in DNA: TGTGCCAGCAGTCAAAAGGGACAGGGAACCGGGGAGCTGTTTTTT.

This clonotype was observed at least ten times. The chain's CDR3 is CASSFRGRETQYF. In DNA form, the CDR3 reads TGTGCCAGCAGTTTCCGGGGTCGAGAGACCCAGTACTTC. The V gene is TRBV28, the J gene TRBJ2-5, with D tentatively TRBD2 (5 bases). V lost 3 bases and J lost 4, with 9 bases in between. The CDR3 contains 13 residues. The germline gives CDR1 MDHEN, CDR2 SYDVKM.

The CDR3 sequence: CASSGLADQNTGELFF. Here the CDR3 DNA reads TGTGCCAGCAGTGGACTAGCGGACCAGAACACCGGGGAGCTGTTTTTT. J is TRBJ2-2 and V is TRBV6-2 or TRBV6-3, with 10 bases fitting TRBD2. Germline V gives CDR1 MNHEY, CDR2 SVGEGT. This CDR3 has 16 residues. V shed 5 bases and J 1 base; nucleotides not matched to a gene: 4.

The chain joins TRBV7-8 to TRBJ2-7; 8 positions agree with TRBD2. From germline, CDR1 is SGHVS and CDR2 FQNEAQ. The V gene end was trimmed by 5 bases and the J gene end by 0 bases; junction bases not matched to a gene: 9. This CDR3 spans 16 amino acids. The CDR3 region is CASSDLSGTSSYEQYF. The CDR3 nucleotides read TGTGCCAGCAGCGACCTTAGCGGGACTAGCTCCTACGAGCAGTACTTC.

V and J are TRBV27 and TRBJ2-3; 12 nucleotides line up with TRBD2. The V and J ends lost 6 bases and 8 bases, in that order; junction bases with no gene match: 6. Germline CDR1 reads MNHEY; CDR2 reads SMNVEV (reference sequence). This CDR3 has 14 residues. DNA of the CDR3: TGTGCCAGCAGGATGCTAGCGGGGGGGTTTACGCAGTATTTT. This translates into CASRMLAGGFTQYF.

This clonotype has only a few counts. The chain has TRBV5-5 and TRBJ2-3, with D perhaps TRBD1 (5 bases). Germline lookup yields CDR1 SGHKS and CDR2 YYEKEE (reference sequence). With 1 base removed from V and 7 bases from J, the gap between germline ends came to 16 bases. The CDR3 is 15 residues long. CDR3 sequence (DNA): TGTGCCAGCAGCTTGTACTGGACAAATGAAAATACGCAGTATTTT. This sequence encodes CASSLYWTNENTQYF.

This clonotype occurred a few times. The genes are TRBV20-1 and TRBJ2-1; D is undetermined. This CDR3 comprises 13 residues. V was trimmed by 3 bases and J by 9 bases, leaving 15 bases between them. Germline-derived CDR1 and CDR2 are DFQATT and SNEGSKA (reference sequence). The CDR3 nucleotides read TGCAGTGCTAGGGAAGGGTTTAAGGGTGAGCAGTTCTTC. Its translation is CSAREGFKGEQFF.

The rearrangement joins TRBV27 to TRBJ2-5; the match to TRBD2 covers 7 bases. Unmatched junction bases numbered 7, after V lost 3 bases and J lost 9 bases. There are 13 residues in the CDR3. Germline V gene sequence: CDR1 MNHEY, CDR2 SMNVEV (reference sequence). The chain's CDR3 is CASSFSGGGAQYF. Here the CDR3 DNA reads TGTGCCAGCAGTTTCTCCGGGGGAGGGGCCCAGTACTTC.

The chain couples TRBV20-1 to TRBJ2-7; D is unresolved. The V end was cut by 4 bases, the J end by 8 bases, with 15 bases between. The CDR3 is made up of 12 amino acids. Germline CDR1 DFQATT, CDR2 SNEGSKA (reference sequence). The CDR3 nucleotides read TGCAGTGCTATGTCCCTACATACCAAGCAGTACTTC. Its protein product is CSAMSLHTKQYF.

The CDR3: CASRDRKGETQYF. For the CDR3, the DNA is TGTGCCAGCAGGGATAGGAAGGGGGAGACCCAGTACTTC. The gene calls are TRBV5-4 and TRBJ2-5; tentatively, D is TRBD1 (5 bases). This CDR3 spans 13 amino acids. In germline, CDR1 is SGHNT, CDR2 YYREEE (reference sequence). With 5 bases removed from V and 5 bases from J, the gap between germline ends came to 13 bases.

This clonotype was picked up a small number of times. V gene TRBV27 combines with J gene TRBJ1-5; D might be TRBD1 (5 bases). This CDR3 has 15 amino acids. Germline-derived CDR1 and CDR2 are MNHEY and SMNVEV (reference sequence). Trimming removed 5 bases from V and 5 bases from J, with 16 bases in between. Written as DNA, the CDR3 is TGTGCCAGCAGTCTGAACCGGGACGGAGATCAGCCCCAGCATTTT. It codes for CASSLNRDGDQPQHF.

In this sample, this clonotype turned up a few times. The chain is built from TRBV5-1 and TRBJ2-6, with 10 bases matching TRBD1. Germline trimming cut 4 bases from V and 1 base from J; bases unmatched to any gene: 5. CDR3 length: 17 amino acids. Germline V CDR1 and CDR2: SGHRS, YFSETQ. The CDR3 sequence: CASSPGDRGSGANVLTF. As DNA, the CDR3 is TGCGCCAGCAGCCCTGGGGACAGGGGTTCTGGGGCCAACGTCCTGACTTTC.

The gene calls are TRBV28 and TRBJ2-7; 9 positions agree with TRBD1. The V and J ends lost 5 bases and 5 bases, in that order; junction bases with no gene match: 7. The CDR3 spans 14 residues. Germline assignment: CDR1 MDHEN and CDR2 SYDVKM. The CDR3: CASSPRDRADEQYF. The CDR3 coding sequence is TGTGCCAGCAGTCCCCGGGACAGGGCTGACGAGCAGTACTTC.

This clonotype came up a few times. The V and J genes are TRBV7-9 and TRBJ2-2; unclear D gene. V was shortened by 3 bases and J by 6 bases, with 8 bases between the two germline ends. CDR1 is SEHNR and CDR2 is FQNEAQ in the germline V gene (reference sequence). CDR3 length: 13 residues. DNA for the CDR3: TGTGCCAGCAGCTTTCATGGCCCCGGGGAGCTGTTTTTT. It codes for CASSFHGPGELFF.

This clonotype came up a few times. V usage is TRBV11-2 and J usage is TRBJ2-2, with unresolved D. The CDR3 contains 16 residues. Germline V gene data show CDR1 as SGHAT and CDR2 as FQNNGV. Trimming left V 5 bases short and J 0 bases short, with 13 bases between. The CDR3 spells CASSKRTLANTGELFF. CDR3 DNA: TGTGCCAGCAGCAAGCGAACCCTCGCGAACACCGGGGAGCTGTTTTTT.